This entry describes one TCR beta chain. Its cognate antigen is unknown. The data were taken from a study of beta chain features in type 1 diabetes. Expressed TCRB transcripts were sequenced after all isolated RNA was converted to cDNA. Profiled with immunoSEQ multiplex PCR; TCRdb holds only in-frame clones, not every one. The sample lists about 340,000 clones, approximately 12% seen once, with nearly 0.015% in the top ten. Points from the study as a whole: Sequencing the cDNA could make cells with high TCR expression show up more than they should. Patients' naive, central memory and Treg TCRB repertoires seemed closer to one another than those of healthy donors. Type 1 diabetes patients had TCRB CDR3s that were shorter (moderately but significantly so) in all four CD4+ subsets.

Trimming stripped 5 bases from V and 5 bases from J, with 24 bases between. In germline, CDR1 is LNHDA, CDR2 SQIVND (reference sequence). The CDR3 loop spans 18 amino acids. The sequenced sample was naive CD4+ T cells from blood. The clonotype was recovered from a woman under 30 with type 1 diabetes. The chain links TRBV19 to TRBJ2-2, with a possible D match to TRBD2 (6 bases). The CDR3 loop is CASSLKMGGAGRTGELFF. Written as DNA, the CDR3 is TGTGCCAGTAGTTTGAAGATGGGCGGGGCGGGAAGGACCGGGGAGCTGTTTTTT.